These 4 T cell receptor beta chains originate from one sample sequenced in a study of post-analysis software for immune sequencing data. These receptors are not linked to any known antigen. Tagging with unique molecular identifiers was a feature of the TCR beta cDNA libraries. MiXCR was run by TCRdb on the PCR reads, yielding one entry per CDR3 protein. The data show about 540,000 distinct CDR3 sequences, with 34% seen just once and about 6% held by the top ten. The study, taken as a whole, reports: Higher frequency in patients than in controls was seen for about five TRBV segments, with TRBV5-6, TRBV5-1 and TRBV20-1 among them.

Sequenced material: blood. Receptors originate from a girl under 18 with multiple sclerosis.

The sample holds a few counts of this clonotype. The chain uses TRBV9 and TRBJ2-7, with TRBD2 matching 7 bases. The CDR3 length is 15 residues. J gave up 10 bases and V 0 bases, and 13 bases lay outside the gene matches. CDR1 and CDR2 (germline): SGDLS, YYNGEE. CDR3 bases: TGTGCCAGCAGCGTAGGGCACAACTCGGGGGGTGACCAGTACTTC. It encodes CASSVGHNSGGDQYF.

The rearrangement joins TRBV20-1 to TRBJ2-3; D ambiguous. The CDR3 length is 12 residues. Germline V gene sequence: CDR1 DFQATT, CDR2 SNEGSKA (reference sequence). The V end was cut by 6 bases, the J end by 4 bases, with 11 bases between. In DNA form, the CDR3 reads TGCAGTGCCCACCCCCACCCAGATACGCAGTATTTT. Amino acid sequence: CSAHPHPDTQYF.

Only one count was recorded for this clonotype. The V gene is TRBV7-8, the J gene TRBJ1-1; D is unclear. The CDR3 covers 13 residues. Trimming cost V 6 bases and J 3 bases, with 11 bases left between them. Germline-derived CDR1 and CDR2 are SGHVS and FQNEAQ. The CDR3 region has the DNA TGTGCCAGCAGTCCAACGCGGTACACTGAAGCTTTCTTT. Its translation is CASSPTRYTEAFF.

This clonotype was counted between two and nine times. The V and J genes are TRBV4-2 and TRBJ2-1, with 14 bases identical to TRBD2. The germline gives CDR1 LGHNA, CDR2 YNFKEQ. Losses at the gene ends were 1 base for V and 5 bases for J; bases not matched to a gene: 10. There are 19 residues in the CDR3. This chain's CDR3 is CASSQGGTSGGWPNNEQFF. In DNA, the CDR3 is TGTGCCAGCAGCCAAGGCGGGACTAGCGGGGGATGGCCCAACAATGAGCAGTTCTTC.